Following are 30 T cell receptor beta chains from one sample sequenced in a study of T cells in women clearing cervical HPV infection. Sequenced by immunoSEQ multiplex PCR; TCRdb stores in-frame clones only, minus some. This sample's clone table lists around 39,000 clones. Sequencing input: blood buffy coat. The receptors stem from a woman between 18 and 70 years old with a cervical HPV16 infection that either progressed to CIN3+ or cleared (not recorded which).

Concerning this clone itself: The read falls 3 residues short of the CDR3 end, and the missing part is taken from the germline J gene. The V call is TRBV10-3, the J call TRBJ1-2; D gene unclear. The CDR3 is made up of 13 amino acids. Trimming took 4 bases from V and 0 from J, leaving 6 bases between them. Per the germline V gene, CDR1 is ENHRY and CDR2 is SYGVKD. CDR3 DNA, as far as it was read: TGTGCCATCAGTGGGCCCTCTAACTATGGC. This codes for CAISGPSNYG. The entire CDR3 sequence reads CAISGPSNYGYTF.

As to this clone: Read coverage stops 3 residues before the CDR3 terminus; the germline J gene supplies the remainder. J is TRBJ1-5 and V is TRBV5-1, with TRBD1 as a possible D gene (5 bases). Germline V CDR1 and CDR2: SGHRS, YFSETQ. The CDR3 contains 16 residues. The ends were cut back, 4 bases at V and 3 bases at J, with 17 bases in the middle. The CDR3: CASSPKGLSYNQPQHF. The sequenced CDR3 bases are TGCGCCAGCAGCCCTAAGGGGCTTTCCTACAATCAGCCC. Supplemented by reference TRBV5-1 and TRBJ1-5, the full variable domain reads KAGVTQTPRYLIKTRGQQVTLSCSPISGHRSVSWYQQTPGQGLQFLFEYFSETQRNKGNFPGRFSGRQFSNSRSEMNVSTLELGDSALYLCASSPKGLSYNQPQHFGDGTRLSIL.

In regard to this clone: The observed sequence ends 3 residues before the CDR3 terminus, with the missing tail filled in from the germline J gene. This chain joins TRBV5-4 and TRBJ1-2; 7 bases match TRBD1. With 5 bases clipped from V and 6 bases from J, the junction kept 7 bases outside the gene matches. Germline V gene sequence: CDR1 SGHNT, CDR2 YYREEE (reference sequence). There are 13 residues in the CDR3. The sequenced part of the CDR3 DNA is TGTGCCAGCAGACAAACAGGGGAGCATGGC. This translates into CASRQTGEHG. The entire CDR3 sequence reads CASRQTGEHGYTF.

About this clone: The read falls 3 residues short of the CDR3 end, and the missing part is taken from the germline J gene. This rearrangement joins TRBV7-2 to TRBJ2-7, with unresolved D. V lost 2 bases and J lost 6, with 17 bases in between. From germline, CDR1 is SGHTA and CDR2 FQGNSA. The CDR3 is 15 residues long. The DNA read from the CDR3 is TGTGCCAGCAGCTTATCGGGTCAAGCCGCCGGCGAG. Protein sequence: CASSLSGQAAGE. The whole CDR3 protein reads CASSLSGQAAGEQYF.

A note on this clone: The read stops 3 residues short of the end of the CDR3; the missing end is completed from the germline J gene. The J gene is TRBJ2-5, the V gene TRBV19; 12 bases fit TRBD2. This CDR3 is built from 17 residues. CDR1 LNHDA and CDR2 SQIVND come from the germline V gene (reference sequence). V lost 5 bases and J lost 2; bases outside the gene matches: 9. The chain's CDR3 is CASSALLAGGPQETQYF. Partial CDR3 DNA: TGTGCCAGTAGTGCTCTACTAGCGGGGGGACCTCAAGAGACC.

As regards this clone: The read is 3 residues too short to cover the CDR3 end, so that end is filled in from the germline J gene. The genes are TRBV11-2 and TRBJ2-5, with TRBD1 matching over 10 bases. Germline V gives CDR1 SGHAT, CDR2 FQNNGV. This CDR3 region has 13 residues. The ends lost 6 bases at V and 2 bases at J; junction bases unmatched: 0. This chain's CDR3 is CASRGQGQETQYF. CDR3 DNA (partial): TGTGCCAGCAGGGGACAGGGGCAAGAGACC. The whole variable domain, remainder taken from reference TRBV11-2 and TRBJ2-5, is EAGVAQSPRYKIIEKRQSVAFWCNPISGHATLYWYQQILGQGPKLLIQFQNNGVVDDSQLPKDRFSAERLKGVDSTLKIQPAKLEDSAVYLCASRGQGQETQYFGPGTRLLVL.

Remarks on this clone: Coverage ceases 3 residues before the CDR3 finishes, and the germline J gene fills in the end. This chain connects TRBV7-2 to TRBJ1-1; 7 bases fit TRBD1. This CDR3 region has 15 residues. V was pared by 4 bases and J by 5 bases, with 10 bases of the junction left unmatched. CDR1 is SGHTA and CDR2 is FQGNSA in the germline V gene. The part of the CDR3 DNA that was read is TGTGCCAGCAGCTCAGGGGGGACTGTTAAGACTGAA. Amino acid sequence: CASSSGGTVKTE. The entire CDR3 protein reads CASSSGGTVKTEAFF.

In the case of this clone: With the read ending 3 residues before the CDR3 end, the germline J gene is used to fill in that end. The rearrangement links TRBV30 to TRBJ2-2; the D gene is possibly TRBD2 (6 bases). With 5 bases removed from V and 2 bases from J, the gap between germline ends came to 12 bases. This CDR3 is 14 amino acids long. The germline gives CDR1 GTSNPN, CDR2 SVGIG (reference sequence). CDR3 region: CAWSAGYNTGELFF. The part of the CDR3 DNA that was read is TGTGCCTGGTCAGCGGGTTACAACACCGGGGAG.

About this clone itself: The read halts 3 residues ahead of the CDR3 end, with the missing end drawn from the germline J gene. The gene calls are TRBV10-1 and TRBJ1-3; D remains unclear. Trimming left V 6 bases short and J 0 bases short, with 15 bases between. Germline V gives CDR1 WNHNN, CDR2 SYGVQD (reference sequence). The CDR3 is 16 amino acids. CDR3 DNA, as far as it was read: TGCGCCAGCAGACGACGGCAGGAGCTCTCTGGAAACACC. It specifies CASRRRQELSGNT. The CDR3 in full is CASRRRQELSGNTIYF.

With regard to this clone: With the read ending 3 residues before the CDR3 end, the germline J gene is used to fill in that end. The chain employs TRBV7-2 and TRBJ2-7, with TRBD1 matching 10 bases. Germline assignment: CDR1 SGHTA and CDR2 FQGNSA. The CDR3 spans 15 residues. The V gene end was trimmed by 0 bases and the J gene end by 6 bases; junction bases not matched to a gene: 5. CDR3 in amino acids: CASSLASRTGGEQYF. The covered CDR3 bases are TGTGCCAGCAGCTTAGCCAGCAGGACAGGGGGCGAG.

CDR3 sequence: CASSFSSGGPLAKTQYF. The sequenced CDR3 bases are TGTGCCAGCAGCTTCTCTAGCGGGGGGCCCCTCGCAAAGACC. The chain couples TRBV7-6 to TRBJ2-5; TRBD2 agrees at 11 bases. The read gets to within 3 residues of the CDR3 end, and the germline J gene fills in the rest. The CDR3 length is 17 residues. Trimming removed 3 bases from V and 6 bases from J; junction bases left unmatched: 12. CDR1 is SGHVS and CDR2 is FNYEAQ in the germline V gene. The whole variable domain, remainder taken from reference TRBV7-6 and TRBJ2-5, is GAGVSQSPRYKVTKRGQDVALRCDPISGHVSLYWYRQALGQGPEFLTYFNYEAQQDKSGLPNDRFSAERPEGSISTLTIQRTEQRDSAMYRCASSFSSGGPLAKTQYFGPGTRLLVL.

Notes on this clone: The missing CDR3 end, 3 residues past where the read stops, is filled in from the germline J gene. The chain joins TRBV6-2 or TRBV6-3 to TRBJ2-1; D ambiguous. V was trimmed by 0 bases and J by 7 bases, leaving 4 bases between them. Germline-derived CDR1 and CDR2 are MNHEY and SVGEGT. This CDR3 contains 12 residues. This chain's CDR3 is CASSYSPNEQFF. The DNA read from the CDR3 is TGTGCCAGCAGTTACTCTCCGAATGAG.

Details on this clone: The read ends 3 residues early relative to the CDR3; the germline J gene fills the gap. This chain uses TRBV7-6 with TRBJ1-1; D is unresolved. The CDR3 loop spans 13 amino acids. Trimming took 1 base from V and 0 from J, leaving 3 bases between them. The V gene's germline CDR1 is SGHVS and CDR2 FNYEAQ. The CDR3 bases that were read are TGTGCCAGCAGCTTAGAGGTGAACACTGAA. As protein: CASSLEVNTE. The entire CDR3 protein reads CASSLEVNTEAFF. Variable domain in full (rest from reference TRBV7-6 and TRBJ1-1): GAGVSQSPRYKVTKRGQDVALRCDPISGHVSLYWYRQALGQGPEFLTYFNYEAQQDKSGLPNDRFSAERPEGSISTLTIQRTEQRDSAMYRCASSLEVNTEAFFGQGTRLTVV.

As to this clone: The read is 3 residues too short to cover the CDR3 end, so that end is filled in from the germline J gene. The chain joins TRBV5-6 to TRBJ2-3; no clear D. Germline CDR1 is SGHDT and CDR2 is YYEEEE. The CDR3 has 12 amino acids. CDR3 sequence: CASSLELNSQYF. The DNA read from the CDR3 is TGTGCCAGCAGCTTGGAACTAAATTCG.

Remarks on this clone: Sequencing ends 3 residues short of the CDR3 end; the germline J gene provides the rest. The V gene is TRBV20-1, the J gene TRBJ1-6, with a weak D call TRBD1 (6 bases). Trimming took 6 bases from V and 0 from J, leaving 24 bases between them. This CDR3 region has 19 residues. The germline V gene encodes CDR1 DFQATT and CDR2 SNEGSKA (reference sequence). The CDR3 DNA, read in part, is TGCAGTGCCAGGTTCTCCAGGGGTATTCCGAGCTCCTATAATTCACCC. Protein product: CSARFSRGIPSSYNSP. The CDR3 reads in full as CSARFSRGIPSSYNSPLHF.

In regard to this clone: The read ends 3 residues before the CDR3 terminus; that terminus is restored from the germline J gene. The V and J genes are TRBV10-3 and TRBJ2-2, with TRBD1 matching 9 bases. With V trimmed by 8 bases and J by 5 bases, 15 bases remained unmatched. Per germline, CDR1 ENHRY and CDR2 SYGVKD. This CDR3 has 17 residues. CDR3 region: CAIQTGQGNLITGELFF. The part of the CDR3 DNA that was read is TGTGCCATCCAGACCGGACAGGGGAATTTAATAACCGGGGAG.

With respect to this clone: The read ends 3 residues early relative to the CDR3; the germline J gene fills the gap. The chain links TRBV20-1 to TRBJ2-2; 10 bases are a match to TRBD1. V was pared by 6 bases and J by 5 bases, with 6 bases of the junction left unmatched. Germline CDR1 is DFQATT and CDR2 is SNEGSKA (reference sequence). This CDR3 region has 14 residues. The DNA read from the CDR3 is TGCAGTGCCCGGCGGACAGGGGGAACCGGGGAG. Residues: CSARRTGGTGE. From start to end, the CDR3 is CSARRTGGTGELFF.

On this clone itself: The read halts 3 residues ahead of the CDR3 end, with the missing end drawn from the germline J gene. The chain is built from TRBV18 and TRBJ1-6; the match to TRBD1 covers 9 bases. This CDR3 comprises 16 residues. Germline values: CDR1 KGHSH, CDR2 LQKENI. The junction had 6 bases not matched to a gene; V was cut back by 4 bases and J by 5 bases. This CDR3 reads CASSLGQGRNNSPLHF. The CDR3 bases that were read are TGTGCCAGCTCACTGGGACAGGGAAGGAATAATTCACCC.

Notes on this clone: The junction differs from germline at one of its ends, possibly a read error. The CDR3 goes on 3 residues after the read ends, and that part is filled in from the germline J gene. The rearrangement joins TRBV4-2 to TRBJ2-6; D is perhaps TRBD1 (6 bases). The CDR3 is made up of 16 amino acids. CDR1 is LGHNA and CDR2 is YNFKEQ in the germline V gene. CDR3 in amino acids: CASSQAGVSGANVLTF. CDR3 bases read: TGCGCCAGCAGCCAGGCAGGGGTCTCTGGGGCCAACGTC.

A word on this clone: The DNA ends 3 residues before the CDR3 does, and the rest of the CDR3 is filled in from the germline J gene. This rearrangement joins TRBV7-3 to TRBJ2-3, with TRBD2 matching over 9 bases. Germline V gene sequence: CDR1 SGHTA, CDR2 FQGTGA. The CDR3 contains 14 residues. CDR3 in amino acids: CASSLTASGATQYF. The CDR3 bases that were read are TGTGCCAGCAGCTTAACGGCTAGCGGGGCGACG.

Note on this clone: The read falls 3 residues short of the CDR3 end, and the missing part is taken from the germline J gene. The chain has TRBV28 and TRBJ1-1, with D hard to call. The germline V gene encodes CDR1 MDHEN and CDR2 SYDVKM. V lost 2 bases and J lost 1, with 2 bases in between. The CDR3 loop spans 12 amino acids. This chain's CDR3 is CASSLQNTEAFF. The part of the CDR3 DNA that was read is TGTGCCAGCAGTTTACAGAACACTGAA.

Of note for this clone: Read data end 3 residues before the CDR3 end; the end is taken from the germline J gene. V is TRBV5-1 and J is TRBJ2-5; 7 bases agree with TRBD1. There are 14 residues in the CDR3. Germline assignment: CDR1 SGHRS and CDR2 YFSETQ. Trimming removed 4 bases from V and 6 bases from J; junction bases left unmatched: 9. The CDR3 reads CASSVGQPNQTQYF. The covered CDR3 bases are TGCGCCAGCAGCGTGGGACAGCCAAATCAGACC.

A remark on this clone: The CDR3 end lies 3 residues beyond the end of the read and is filled in from the germline J gene. This sequence joins TRBV7-2 and TRBJ1-2, with D possibly TRBD1 on 5 matching bases. Germline CDR1 reads SGHTA; CDR2 reads FQGNSA. CDR3 length: 13 residues. Trimming took off 3 bases at V and 7 bases at J, with 12 bases between the two ends. The covered CDR3 bases are TGTGCCAGCAGCTTTGAAGTCGGGGGTGGC. Protein product: CASSFEVGGG. The complete CDR3 reads CASSFEVGGGYTF.

CDR3 DNA, as far as it was read: TGTGCCAGCAGTTCGGCGGGGCGGATTAATGAAAAA. As protein: CASSSAGRINEK. The CDR3, in full, reads CASSSAGRINEKLFF. This chain connects TRBV28 to TRBJ1-4; the D gene is possibly TRBD1 (5 bases). The CDR3 end is not reached by the read, which stops 3 residues before it; the germline J gene fills it in. This CDR3 has 15 amino acids. Germline V CDR1 and CDR2: MDHEN, SYDVKM. V lost 4 bases and J lost 4, with 13 bases in between.

Note on this clone: The read terminates 3 residues ahead of where the CDR3 ends, so the germline J gene completes it. The chain links TRBV5-4 to TRBJ2-3; D is possibly TRBD2 (5 bases). Trimming left V 0 bases short and J 4 bases short, with 12 bases between. CDR1 SGHNT and CDR2 YYREEE come from the germline V gene (reference sequence). The CDR3 is made up of 15 amino acids. This chain's CDR3 is CASSLGGLQSDTQYF. The covered CDR3 bases are TGTGCCAGCAGCTTGGGAGGACTGCAATCAGATACG.

Turning to this clone: Read coverage stops 3 residues before the CDR3 terminus; the germline J gene supplies the remainder. In the same sample, other DNA sequences code for this CDR3. The J gene is TRBJ1-2, the V gene TRBV7-9; D gene ambiguous. The CDR3 is 15 residues long. Germline CDR1 SEHNR, CDR2 FQNEAQ (reference sequence). CDR3 DNA (partial): TGTGCCAGCAGCTTAGGGATTACTAGCACAGATACC. Its translation: CASSLGITSTDT. The entire CDR3 reads CASSLGITSTDTYTF. Filled out from reference TRBV7-9 and TRBJ1-2, the complete variable domain reads DTGVSQNPRHKITKRGQNVTFRCDPISEHNRLYWYRQTLGQGPEFLTYFQNEAQLEKSRLLSDRFSAERPKGSFSTLEIQRTEQGDSAMYLCASSLGITSTDTYTFGSGTRLTVV.

As regards this clone: An end of the junction differs from the germline gene, which may be a read error. The read finishes 3 residues shy of the CDR3 end, and the germline J gene is used to complete it. V and J are TRBV4-2 and TRBJ2-3, with 9 bases fitting TRBD2. Germline V gene sequence: CDR1 LGHNA, CDR2 YNFKEQ. This CDR3 is 17 amino acids long. The CDR3 reads CASSNQWVAGVLDTQYF. CDR3 bases read: TGCGCCAGCAGCAACCAGTGGGTAGCGGGGGTGCTAGATACG.

About this clone itself: The CDR3 end is not reached by the read, which stops 3 residues before it; the germline J gene fills it in. V is TRBV19 and J is TRBJ1-2; D is perhaps TRBD1 (6 bases). Germline values: CDR1 LNHDA, CDR2 SQIVND (reference sequence). This CDR3 is 17 amino acids long. The V and J ends lost 5 bases and 2 bases respectively, with 21 bases between them. CDR3 amino acids: CASSGLSERGGNYGYTF. The covered CDR3 bases are TGTGCCAGTAGTGGACTCTCTGAGCGCGGGGGCAACTATGGC.

Regarding this clone: At one end the junction does not follow the germline gene, possibly because of a read error. The read falls 3 residues short of the CDR3 end, and the missing part is taken from the germline J gene. The chain carries TRBV4-2 and TRBJ2-7, with 9 bases identical to TRBD2. Germline CDR1 reads LGHNA; CDR2 reads YNFKEQ. CDR3 size: 17 residues. Partial CDR3 DNA: TGCGCCAGCAGCCAAGGAGGTGCGACTAGCGGAGACTACGAG. This sequence encodes CASSQGGATSGDYE. The full CDR3 protein is CASSQGGATSGDYEQYF.

As concerns this clone: The CDR3 end falls 3 residues outside the read, so it is completed with the germline J gene. The chain is built from TRBV5-1 and TRBJ2-2; tentatively, D is TRBD1 (6 bases). This CDR3 comprises 17 residues. Trimming took off 1 base at V and 9 bases at J, with 22 bases between the two ends. Looked up from germline, CDR1 is SGHRS and CDR2 is YFSETQ. The sequenced CDR3 bases are TGCGCCAGCAGCTTGCGAATATCCCGGGACACCGTAAGGGAG. It yields the protein CASSLRISRDTVRE. From start to end, the CDR3 is CASSLRISRDTVRELFF.